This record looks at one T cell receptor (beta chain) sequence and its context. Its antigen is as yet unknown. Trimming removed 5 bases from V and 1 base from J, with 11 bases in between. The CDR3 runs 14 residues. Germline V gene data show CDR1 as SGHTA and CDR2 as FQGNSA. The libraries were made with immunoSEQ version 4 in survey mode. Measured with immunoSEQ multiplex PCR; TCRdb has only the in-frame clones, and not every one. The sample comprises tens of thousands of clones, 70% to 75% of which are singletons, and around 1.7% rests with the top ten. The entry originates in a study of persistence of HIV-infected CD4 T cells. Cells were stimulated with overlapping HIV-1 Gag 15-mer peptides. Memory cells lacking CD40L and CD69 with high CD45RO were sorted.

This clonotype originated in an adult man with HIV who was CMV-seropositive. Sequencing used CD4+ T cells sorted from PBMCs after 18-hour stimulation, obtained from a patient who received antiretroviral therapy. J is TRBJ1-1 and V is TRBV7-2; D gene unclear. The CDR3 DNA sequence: TGTGCCAGCAGCCTCGCCTCAGGGAACACTGAAGCTTTCTTT. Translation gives CASSLASGNTEAFF.